This T cell receptor beta chain is from a study of shared clonotypes between healthy human individuals. None of the donors, who were healthy HIV-negative adults, had recently had acute infections or vaccinations. Unsorted samples used tens of millions of PBMCs for genomic DNA. The CDR3 is made up of 16 amino acids. In germline, CDR1 is MNHNY, CDR2 SVGAGI (reference sequence). Note on this clone: Germline is not matched at one junction end, which may reflect a read error.

For every subset, genomic DNA was evenly distributed across several immunoSEQ plates. Tens of thousands of T cell genomes, or around 290 ng DNA, went into replicate PCRs of unsorted PBMC. Assay used: immunoSEQ multiplex PCR; TCRdb lists only in-frame clones, some missing. The profile covers a few hundred thousand clones, with roughly three quarters appearing a single time and about 12% taken by the ten largest. This TCR derives from a woman aged 40 to 55 in good health. Some clones in this sample may be carry-over from other donors' samples. This rearrangement joins TRBV6-6 to TRBJ1-6; D remains unclear. The sequencing input was PBMCs. CDR3 DNA sequence: TGTGCCAGCAGTTACTCGAGCGCGGGGAGTAATTCACCCCTCCGCTTT. It codes for CASSYSSAGSNSPLRF.